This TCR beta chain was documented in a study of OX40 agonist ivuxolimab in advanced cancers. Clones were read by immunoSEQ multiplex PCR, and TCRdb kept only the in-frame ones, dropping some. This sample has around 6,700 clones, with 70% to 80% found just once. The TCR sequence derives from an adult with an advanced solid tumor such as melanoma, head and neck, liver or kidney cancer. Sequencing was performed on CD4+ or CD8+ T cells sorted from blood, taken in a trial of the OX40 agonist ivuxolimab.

The CDR3 DNA sequence: TGTGCCAGCAGCCCTTGGGGGGAGACCTACGAGCAGTACTTC. Protein product: CASSPWGETYEQYF. This sequence joins TRBV13 and TRBJ2-7, with a weak D call TRBD2 (6 bases). Germline V lookup: CDR1 PRHDT, CDR2 FYEKMQ (reference sequence). This CDR3 is built from 14 residues. The V and J ends lost 5 bases and 2 bases respectively, with 13 bases between them. The full variable domain, in which reference TRBV13 and TRBJ2-7 provide the parts outside the CDR3, is AAGVIQSPRHLIKEKRETATLKCYPIPRHDTVYWYQQGPGQDPQFLISFYEKMQSDKGSIPDRFSAQQFSDYHSELNMSSLELGDSALYFCASSPWGETYEQYFGPGTRLTVT.